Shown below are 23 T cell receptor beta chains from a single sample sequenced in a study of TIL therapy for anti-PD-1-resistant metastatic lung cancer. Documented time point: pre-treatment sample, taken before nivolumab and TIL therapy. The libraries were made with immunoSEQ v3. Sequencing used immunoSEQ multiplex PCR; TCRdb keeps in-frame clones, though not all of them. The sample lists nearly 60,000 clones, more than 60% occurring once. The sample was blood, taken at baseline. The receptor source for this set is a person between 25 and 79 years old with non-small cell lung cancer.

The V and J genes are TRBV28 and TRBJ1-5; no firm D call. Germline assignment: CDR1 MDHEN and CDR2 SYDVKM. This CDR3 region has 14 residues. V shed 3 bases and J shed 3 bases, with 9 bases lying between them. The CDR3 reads CASSFGGFNQPQHF. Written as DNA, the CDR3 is TGTGCCAGCAGTTTTGGAGGATTCAATCAGCCCCAGCATTTT.

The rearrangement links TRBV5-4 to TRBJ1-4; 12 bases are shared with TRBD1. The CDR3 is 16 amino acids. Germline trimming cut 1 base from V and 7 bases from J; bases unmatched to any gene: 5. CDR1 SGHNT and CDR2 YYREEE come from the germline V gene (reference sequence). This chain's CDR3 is CASSLRGQGAGEKLFF. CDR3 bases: TGTGCCAGCAGCTTGCGGGGACAGGGGGCAGGTGAAAAACTGTTTTTT.

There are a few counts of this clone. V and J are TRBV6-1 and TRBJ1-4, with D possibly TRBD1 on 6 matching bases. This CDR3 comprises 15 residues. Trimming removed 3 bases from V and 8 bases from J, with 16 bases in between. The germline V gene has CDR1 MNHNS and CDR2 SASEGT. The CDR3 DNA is TGTGCCAGCAGTGATTTCCCACAGGGTCGCGAAAAACTGTTTTTT. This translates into CASSDFPQGREKLFF.

The CDR3, as DNA: TGTGCCACCAGCAGAGAACTGGGAGGGAAGGTCACAGATACGCAGTATTTT. Translated, it gives CATSRELGGKVTDTQYF. This rearrangement joins TRBV15 to TRBJ2-3; 7 bases map to TRBD2. After removal of 0 bases from V and 2 bases from J, the junction contained 8 bases not matched to a gene. This CDR3 spans 17 amino acids. Germline V gene lookup returns CDR1 LNHNV and CDR2 YYDKDF (reference sequence). The full variable domain, rest sourced from reference TRBV15 and TRBJ2-3, is DAMVIQNPRYQVTQFGKPVTLSCSQTLNHNVMYWYQQKSSQAPKLLFHYYDKDFNNEADTPDNFQSRRPNTSFCFLDIRSPGLGDTAMYLCATSRELGGKVTDTQYFGPGTRLTVL.

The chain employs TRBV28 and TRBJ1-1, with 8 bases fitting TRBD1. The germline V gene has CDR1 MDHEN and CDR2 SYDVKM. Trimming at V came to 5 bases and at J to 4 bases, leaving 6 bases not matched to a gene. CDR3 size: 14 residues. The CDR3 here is CASSTNRGVTEAFF. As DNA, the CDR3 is TGTGCCAGCAGTACAAACAGGGGGGTCACTGAAGCTTTCTTT.

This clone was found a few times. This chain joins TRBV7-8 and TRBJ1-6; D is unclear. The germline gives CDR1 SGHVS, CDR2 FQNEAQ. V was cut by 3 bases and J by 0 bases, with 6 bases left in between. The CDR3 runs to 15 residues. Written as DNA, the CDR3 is TGTGCCAGCAGCTTTCGAACCTCCTATAATTCACCCCTCCACTTT. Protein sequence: CASSFRTSYNSPLHF.

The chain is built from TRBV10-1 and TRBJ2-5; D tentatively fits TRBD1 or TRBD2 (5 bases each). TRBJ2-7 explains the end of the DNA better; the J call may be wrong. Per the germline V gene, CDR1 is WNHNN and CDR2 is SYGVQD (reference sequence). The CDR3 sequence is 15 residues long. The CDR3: CASSEHRDGTYEQYF. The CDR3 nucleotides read TGCGCCAGCAGTGAACACCGGGACGGGACCTACGAGCAGTACTTC.

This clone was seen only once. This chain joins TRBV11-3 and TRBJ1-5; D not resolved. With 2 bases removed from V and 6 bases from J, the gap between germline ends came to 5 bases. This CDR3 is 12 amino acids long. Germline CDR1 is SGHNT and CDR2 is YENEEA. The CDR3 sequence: CASSLRGQPQHF. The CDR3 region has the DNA TGTGCCAGCAGCTTACGAGGTCAGCCCCAGCATTTT.

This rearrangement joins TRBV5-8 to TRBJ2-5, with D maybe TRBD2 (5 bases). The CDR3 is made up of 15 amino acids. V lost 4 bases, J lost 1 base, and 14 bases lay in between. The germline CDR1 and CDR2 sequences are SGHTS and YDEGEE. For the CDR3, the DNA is TGTGCCAGCAGCCCGGATCCGCTAGCCCAAGAGACCCAGTACTTC. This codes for CASSPDPLAQETQYF.

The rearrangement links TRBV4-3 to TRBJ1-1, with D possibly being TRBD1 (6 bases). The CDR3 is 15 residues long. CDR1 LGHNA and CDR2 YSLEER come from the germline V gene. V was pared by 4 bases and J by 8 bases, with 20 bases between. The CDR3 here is CASSLSWRGGTEAFF. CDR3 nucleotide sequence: TGCGCCAGCAGCCTGAGCTGGAGGGGGGGCACGGAAGCTTTCTTT.

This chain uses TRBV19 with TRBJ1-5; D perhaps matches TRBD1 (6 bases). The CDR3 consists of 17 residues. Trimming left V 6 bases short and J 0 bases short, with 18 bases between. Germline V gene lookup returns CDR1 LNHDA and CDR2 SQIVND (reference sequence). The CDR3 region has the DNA TGTGCCAGTAGCCCAATTCGAACAGGGCTTAGCAATCAGCCCCAGCATTTT. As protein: CASSPIRTGLSNQPQHF.

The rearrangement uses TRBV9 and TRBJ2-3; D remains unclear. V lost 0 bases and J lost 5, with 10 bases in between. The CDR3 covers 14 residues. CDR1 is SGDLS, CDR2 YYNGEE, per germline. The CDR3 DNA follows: TGTGCCAGCAGCGTAGTCGGGTCTGAAGATACGCAGTATTTT. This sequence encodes CASSVVGSEDTQYF.

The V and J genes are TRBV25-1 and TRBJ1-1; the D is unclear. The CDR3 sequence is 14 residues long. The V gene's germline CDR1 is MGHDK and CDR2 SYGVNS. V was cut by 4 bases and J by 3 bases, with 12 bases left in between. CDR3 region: CASSVPGFHTEAFF. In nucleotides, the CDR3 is TGTGCCAGCAGTGTACCGGGGTTCCACACTGAAGCTTTCTTT.

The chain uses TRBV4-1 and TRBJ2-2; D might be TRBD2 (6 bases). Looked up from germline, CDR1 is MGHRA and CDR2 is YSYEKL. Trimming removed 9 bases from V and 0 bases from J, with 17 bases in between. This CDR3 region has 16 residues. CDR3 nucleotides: TGCGCCAGTCATAAGACGGGACTCGCGAACACCGGGGAGCTGTTTTTT. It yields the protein CASHKTGLANTGELFF.

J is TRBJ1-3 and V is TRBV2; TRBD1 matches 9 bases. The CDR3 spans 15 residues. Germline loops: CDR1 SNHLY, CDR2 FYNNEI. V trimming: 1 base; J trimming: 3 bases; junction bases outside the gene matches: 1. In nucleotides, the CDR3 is TGTGCCAGCAGTGAAGACAGGGGGCATGGAAACACCATATATTTT. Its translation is CASSEDRGHGNTIYF. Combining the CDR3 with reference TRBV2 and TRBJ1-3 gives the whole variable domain EPEVTQTPSHQVTQMGQEVILRCVPISNHLYFYWYRQILGQKVEFLVSFYNNEISEKSEIFDDQFSVERPDGSNFTLKIRSTKLEDSAMYFCASSEDRGHGNTIYFGEGSWLTVV.

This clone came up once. CDR3 sequence: CASSGQGAGNQPQHF. CDR3 in DNA: TGTGCCAGCAGTGGACAGGGGGCCGGCAATCAGCCCCAGCATTTT. The rearrangement uses TRBV2 and TRBJ1-5, with TRBD1 matching 10 bases. This CDR3 spans 15 amino acids. In germline, CDR1 is SNHLY, CDR2 FYNNEI. Trimming at V came to 4 bases and at J to 2 bases, leaving 2 bases not matched to a gene.

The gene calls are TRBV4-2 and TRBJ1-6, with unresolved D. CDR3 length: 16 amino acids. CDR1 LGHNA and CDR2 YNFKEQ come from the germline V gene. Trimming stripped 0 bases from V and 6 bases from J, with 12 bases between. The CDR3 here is CASSQDEGTRNSPLHF. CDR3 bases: TGTGCCAGCAGCCAAGATGAGGGAACCCGTAATTCACCCCTCCACTTT.

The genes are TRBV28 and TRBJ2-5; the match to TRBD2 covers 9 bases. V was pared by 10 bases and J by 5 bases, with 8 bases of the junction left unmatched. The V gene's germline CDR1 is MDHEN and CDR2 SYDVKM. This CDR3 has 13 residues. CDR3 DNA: TGTGCCACCCGGGCGGGAGGGCCGGAGACCCAGTACTTC. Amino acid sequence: CATRAGGPETQYF.

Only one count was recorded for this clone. CDR3 region: CASSQSPGRVVETQYF. Written as DNA, the CDR3 is TGCGCCAGCAGTCAATCTCCAGGGAGGGTAGTGGAGACCCAGTACTTC. This rearrangement joins TRBV23-1 to TRBJ2-5; 7 nucleotides align to TRBD2. TRBV23-1 is identified as an open reading frame with a role that is uncertain. V was pared by 0 bases and J by 5 bases, with 9 bases of the junction left unmatched. This CDR3 spans 16 amino acids.

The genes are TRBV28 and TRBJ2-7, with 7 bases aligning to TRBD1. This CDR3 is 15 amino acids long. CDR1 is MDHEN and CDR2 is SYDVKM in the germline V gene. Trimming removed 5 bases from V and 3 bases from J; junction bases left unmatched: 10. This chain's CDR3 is CASSRPNRQGYEQYF. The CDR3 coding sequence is TGTGCCAGCAGTCGACCAAACCGACAGGGCTACGAGCAGTACTTC.

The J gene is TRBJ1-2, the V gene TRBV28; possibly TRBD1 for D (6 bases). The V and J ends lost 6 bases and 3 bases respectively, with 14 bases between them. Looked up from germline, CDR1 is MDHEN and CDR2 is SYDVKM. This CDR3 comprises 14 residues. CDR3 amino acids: CASRWSGDDYGYTF. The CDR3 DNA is TGTGCCAGCAGATGGTCAGGGGATGACTATGGCTACACCTTC.

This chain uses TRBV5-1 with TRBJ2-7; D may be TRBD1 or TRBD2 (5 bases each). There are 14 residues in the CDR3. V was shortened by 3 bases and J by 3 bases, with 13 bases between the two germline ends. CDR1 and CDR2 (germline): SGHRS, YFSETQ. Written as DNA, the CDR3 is TGCGCCAGCAGCTGGGGGACGCTCGGCTACGAGCAGTACTTC. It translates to CASSWGTLGYEQYF.

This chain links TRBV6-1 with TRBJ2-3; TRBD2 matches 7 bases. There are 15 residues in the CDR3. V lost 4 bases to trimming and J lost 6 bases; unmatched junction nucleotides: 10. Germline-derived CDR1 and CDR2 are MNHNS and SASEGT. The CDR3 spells CASSAGDSGGDTQYF. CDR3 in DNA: TGTGCCAGCAGTGCCGGGGACTCCGGGGGGGATACGCAGTATTTT.